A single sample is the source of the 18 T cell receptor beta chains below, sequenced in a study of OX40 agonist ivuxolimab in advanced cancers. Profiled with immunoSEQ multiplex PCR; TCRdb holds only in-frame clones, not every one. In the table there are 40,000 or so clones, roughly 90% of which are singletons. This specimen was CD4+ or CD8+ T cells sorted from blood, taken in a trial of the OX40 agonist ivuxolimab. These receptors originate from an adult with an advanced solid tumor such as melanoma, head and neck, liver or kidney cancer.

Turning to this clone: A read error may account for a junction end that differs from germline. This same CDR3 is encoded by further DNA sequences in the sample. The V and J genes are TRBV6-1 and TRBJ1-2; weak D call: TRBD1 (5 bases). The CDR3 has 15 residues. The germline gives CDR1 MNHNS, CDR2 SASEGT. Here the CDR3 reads CASSEGPGINYGYTF. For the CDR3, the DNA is TGTGCCAGCAGCGAAGGCCCAGGGATTAACTATGGCTACACCTTC.

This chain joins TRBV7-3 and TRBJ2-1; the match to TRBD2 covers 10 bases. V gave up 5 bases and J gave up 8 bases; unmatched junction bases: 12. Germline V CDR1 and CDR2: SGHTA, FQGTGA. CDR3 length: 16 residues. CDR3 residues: CASSPVASGGGDEQFF. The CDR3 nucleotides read TGTGCCAGCAGCCCCGTCGCTAGCGGGGGAGGGGATGAGCAGTTCTTC.

CDR3 in amino acids: CASSLDIGKNRPNEKLFF. Here the CDR3 DNA reads TGTGCCAGCAGCTTAGATATCGGGAAGAACAGGCCTAATGAAAAACTGTTTTTT. The V and J genes are TRBV11-3 and TRBJ1-4; possibly TRBD1 for D (5 bases). V was trimmed by 0 bases and J by 3 bases, leaving 17 bases between them. From germline, CDR1 is SGHNT and CDR2 YENEEA. The CDR3 has 18 amino acids.

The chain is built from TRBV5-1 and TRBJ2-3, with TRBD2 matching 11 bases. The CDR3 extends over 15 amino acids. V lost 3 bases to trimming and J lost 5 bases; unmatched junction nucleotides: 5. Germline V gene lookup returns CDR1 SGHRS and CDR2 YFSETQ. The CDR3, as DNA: TGCGCCAGCAGCTCCCTAGCGGGGGGAAGAGATACGCAGTATTTT. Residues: CASSSLAGGRDTQYF.

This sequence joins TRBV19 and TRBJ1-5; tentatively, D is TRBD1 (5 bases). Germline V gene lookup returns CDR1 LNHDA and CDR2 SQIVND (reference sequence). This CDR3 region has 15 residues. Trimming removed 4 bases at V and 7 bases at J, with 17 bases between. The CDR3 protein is CASSRAGLLGQPQHF. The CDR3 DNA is TGTGCCAGTAGTAGAGCAGGGCTTTTGGGACAGCCCCAGCATTTT.

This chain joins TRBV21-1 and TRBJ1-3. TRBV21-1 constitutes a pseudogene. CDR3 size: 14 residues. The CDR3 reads CASRKNNSGNTIYF. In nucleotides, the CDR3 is TGTGCCAGCAGGAAGAATAACTCTGGAAACACCATATATTTT.

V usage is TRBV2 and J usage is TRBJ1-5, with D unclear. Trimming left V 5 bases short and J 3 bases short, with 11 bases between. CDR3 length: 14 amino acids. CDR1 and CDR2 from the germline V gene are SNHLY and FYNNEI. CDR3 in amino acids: CASSSLGLNQPQHF. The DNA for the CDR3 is TGTGCCAGCAGTAGTCTCGGACTCAATCAGCCCCAGCATTTT.

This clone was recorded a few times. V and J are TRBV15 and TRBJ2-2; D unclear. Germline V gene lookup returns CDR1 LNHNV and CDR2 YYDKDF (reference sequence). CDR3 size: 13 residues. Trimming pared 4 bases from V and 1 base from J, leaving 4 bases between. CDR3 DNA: TGTGCCACCAGCACGGGGAACACCGGGGAGCTGTTTTTT. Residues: CATSTGNTGELFF.

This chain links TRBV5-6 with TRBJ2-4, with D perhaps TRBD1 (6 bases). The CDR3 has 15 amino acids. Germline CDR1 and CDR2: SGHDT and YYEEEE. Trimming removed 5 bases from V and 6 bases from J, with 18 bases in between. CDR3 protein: CASSPYRESRNIQYF. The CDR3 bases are TGTGCCAGCAGTCCTTACAGGGAGTCTCGAAACATTCAGTACTTC. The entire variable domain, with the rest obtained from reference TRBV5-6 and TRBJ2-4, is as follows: DAGVTQSPTHLIKTRGQQVTLRCSPKSGHDTVSWYQQALGQGPQFIFQYYEEEERQRGNFPDRFSGHQFPNYSSELNVNALLLGDSALYLCASSPYRESRNIQYFGAGTRLSVL.

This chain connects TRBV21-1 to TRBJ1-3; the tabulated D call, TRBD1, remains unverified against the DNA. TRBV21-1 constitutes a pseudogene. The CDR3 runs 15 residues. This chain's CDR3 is CASSLKQGAGNTIYF. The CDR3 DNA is TGTGCCAGCAGCCTAAAGCAGGGTGCGGGAAACACCATATATTTT.

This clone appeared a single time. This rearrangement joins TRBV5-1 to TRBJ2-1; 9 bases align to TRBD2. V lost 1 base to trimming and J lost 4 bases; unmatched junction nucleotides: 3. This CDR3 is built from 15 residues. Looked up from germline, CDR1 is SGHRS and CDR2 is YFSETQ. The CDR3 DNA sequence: TGCGCCAGCAGCTTGCAGACTAGCGGTTACAATGAGCAGTTCTTC. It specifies CASSLQTSGYNEQFF.

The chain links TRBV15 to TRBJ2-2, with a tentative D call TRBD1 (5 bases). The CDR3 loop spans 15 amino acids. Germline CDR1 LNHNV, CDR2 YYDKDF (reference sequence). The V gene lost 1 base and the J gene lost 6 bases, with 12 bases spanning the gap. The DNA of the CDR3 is TGTGCCACCAGCAGAGGGGCAGGGCTGGCCGGGGAGCTGTTTTTT. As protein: CATSRGAGLAGELFF.

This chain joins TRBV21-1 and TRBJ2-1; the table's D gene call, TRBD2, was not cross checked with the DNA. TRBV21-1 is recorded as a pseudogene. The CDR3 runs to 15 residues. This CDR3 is CASSSLGAGGYEQFF. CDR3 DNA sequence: TGTGCCAGCAGCTCGTTGGGAGCGGGGGGTTATGAGCAGTTCTTC.

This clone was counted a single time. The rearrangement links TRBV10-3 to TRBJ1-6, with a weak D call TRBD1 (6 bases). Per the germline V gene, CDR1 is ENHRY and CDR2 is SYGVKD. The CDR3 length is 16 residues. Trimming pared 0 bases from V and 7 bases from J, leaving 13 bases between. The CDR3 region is CAISESNAGENSPLHF. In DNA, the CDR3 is TGTGCCATCAGTGAGTCGAATGCAGGGGAGAATTCACCCCTCCACTTT.

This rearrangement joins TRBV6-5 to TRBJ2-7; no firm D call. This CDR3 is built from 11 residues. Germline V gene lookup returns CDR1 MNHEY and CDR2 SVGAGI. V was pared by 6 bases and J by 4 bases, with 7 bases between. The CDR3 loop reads CASSDLYEQYF. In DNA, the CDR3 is TGTGCCAGCAGCGATTTATACGAGCAGTACTTC.

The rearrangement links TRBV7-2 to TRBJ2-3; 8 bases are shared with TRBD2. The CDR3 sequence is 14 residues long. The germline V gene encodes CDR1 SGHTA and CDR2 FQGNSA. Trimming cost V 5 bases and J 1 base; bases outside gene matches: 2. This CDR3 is CASSPAGGTDTQYF. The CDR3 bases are TGTGCCAGCAGCCCAGCGGGGGGCACAGATACGCAGTATTTT. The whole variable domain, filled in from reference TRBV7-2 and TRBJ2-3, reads GAGVSQSPSNKVTEKGKDVELRCDPISGHTALYWYRQSLGQGLEFLIYFQGNSAPDKSGLPSDRFSAERTGGSVSTLTIQRTQQEDSAVYLCASSPAGGTDTQYFGPGTRLTVL.

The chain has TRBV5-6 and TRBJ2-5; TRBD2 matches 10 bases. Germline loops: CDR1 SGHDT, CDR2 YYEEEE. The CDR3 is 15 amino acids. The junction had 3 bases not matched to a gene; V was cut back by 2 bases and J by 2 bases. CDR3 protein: CASSFVSGGQETQYF. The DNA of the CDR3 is TGTGCCAGCAGCTTTGTTAGCGGGGGGCAAGAGACCCAGTACTTC.

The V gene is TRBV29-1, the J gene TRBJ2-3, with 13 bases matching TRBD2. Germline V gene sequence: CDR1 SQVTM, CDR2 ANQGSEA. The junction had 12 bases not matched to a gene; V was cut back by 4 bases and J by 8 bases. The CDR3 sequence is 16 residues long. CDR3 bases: TGCAGCGTTGTACTAGCGGGGGGGCTTGCAGCGGGTACGCAGTATTTT. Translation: CSVVLAGGLAAGTQYF.